The entry below describes one T cell receptor (beta chain). The antigen remains undetermined. This sample is part of a study of identical twins. V was clipped by 4 bases and J by 3 bases, with 26 bases between them. This CDR3 comprises 19 residues. Germline CDR1 is SGHTA and CDR2 is FQGNSA. Study-level points and caveats: Twin pairs had excess sharing that was weaker in beta out-of-frame sequences. Findings came from cross-sectional statistics, without long-term follow-up of donors.

Carrying unique molecular identifiers, the cDNA also gained a universal primer site through template switching. TCRdb analysed the 5' RACE reads with MiXCR anew, one entry per CDR3 protein. The sample carries some 630,000 distinct CDR3 sequences, around 7.4% recorded once. This sample also belongs to another study, concerning yellow fever vaccine responses in identical twins.

The TCR sequence derives from a woman younger than 30 in good health. This chain uses TRBV7-2 with TRBJ2-3; weak D call: TRBD2 (6 bases). Sequencing was performed on PBMCs. CDR3 residues: CASSYSLPPGLRHTDTQYF. The CDR3 DNA sequence: TGTGCCAGCAGCTATAGCCTCCCACCGGGACTCAGGCATACAGATACGCAGTATTTT.